The 22 T cell receptor beta chains below come from one sample, sequenced in a study of T-cell reconstitution after alpha-beta-depleted transplantation in children. The library targeted TCRbeta and was prepared with unique molecular identifiers. TCRdb analysed the PCR reads with MiXCR anew, one entry per CDR3 protein. In the table there are about 130,000 distinct CDR3 sequences, around a tenth of which are singletons. The specimen was PBMCs, mostly from graft donor cells, collected 180 days after TCRalphabeta/CD19-depleted stem cell transplant. Receptor source: a girl less than two years old who had a stem cell transplant for combined immunodeficiency, so the T cells may come from the graft donor.

The rearrangement uses TRBV5-1 and TRBJ2-2; D gene unclear. CDR3 length: 15 residues. Trimming removed 1 base at V and 4 bases at J, with 11 bases between. Germline V gives CDR1 SGHRS, CDR2 YFSETQ. The CDR3 DNA sequence: TGCGCCAGCAGCTTGATTTCGGGTAGCACCGGGGAGCTGTTTTTT. Protein product: CASSLISGSTGELFF. Supplemented by reference TRBV5-1 and TRBJ2-2, the full variable domain reads KAGVTQTPRYLIKTRGQQVTLSCSPISGHRSVSWYQQTPGQGLQFLFEYFSETQRNKGNFPGRFSGRQFSNSRSEMNVSTLELGDSALYLCASSLISGSTGELFFGEGSRLTVL.

This clonotype was detected only a few times. The rearrangement joins TRBV29-1 to TRBJ1-1, with a possible D match to TRBD1 (6 bases). Between the trimmed V and J ends, which lost 0 bases and 5 bases, there was a span of 10 bases. Germline values: CDR1 SQVTM, CDR2 ANQGSEA. This CDR3 has 13 residues. CDR3 sequence reads: CSVEDRGGTEAFF. The CDR3 DNA follows: TGCAGCGTTGAAGACAGAGGGGGAACTGAAGCTTTCTTT.

Only a few counts were recorded for this clonotype. The V gene is TRBV12-5, the J gene TRBJ2-4, with 7 nucleotides matching TRBD1. The V segment lost 0 bases and the J segment 4 bases; nucleotides outside the gene matches: 9. CDR3 size: 17 residues. Germline CDR1 and CDR2: LGHNT and FRNRAP. CDR3 sequence (DNA): TGTGCTAGTGGTTTGGTAATACACAGGGGTTCGAAAAACATTCAGTACTTC. It specifies CASGLVIHRGSKNIQYF.

The chain links TRBV24-1 to TRBJ1-2, with D perhaps TRBD1 (5 bases). The V end lost 5 bases, the J end lost 3 bases, and 9 bases lay between the germline ends. This CDR3 is built from 13 residues. Germline CDR1 reads KGHDR; CDR2 reads SFDVKD. The CDR3 region has the DNA TGTGCCACCAGTGGGACAAAAGACTATGGCTACACCTTC. As protein: CATSGTKDYGYTF.

V usage is TRBV20-1 and J usage is TRBJ2-3; TRBD2 agrees at 11 bases. The CDR3 loop spans 17 amino acids. With V trimmed by 3 bases and J by 2 bases, 10 bases remained unmatched. Germline CDR1 DFQATT, CDR2 SNEGSKA (reference sequence). The CDR3 region has the DNA TGCAGTGCTAGTTTTCCCTATAGCGGGGGGGACACAGATACGCAGTATTTT. It encodes CSASFPYSGGDTDTQYF.

This clonotype was picked up a small number of times. The V gene is TRBV18, the J gene TRBJ1-6, with TRBD1 matching 7 bases. The CDR3 sequence is 14 residues long. Trimming took 3 bases from V and 10 from J; bases not matched to a gene: 6. CDR1 KGHSH and CDR2 LQKENI come from the germline V gene. The chain's CDR3 is CASSPTGRESPLHF. CDR3 in DNA: TGTGCCAGCTCACCGACAGGGCGCGAGTCACCCCTCCACTTT. Using reference TRBV18 and TRBJ1-6 for the parts outside the CDR3, the full variable domain is NAGVMQNPRHLVRRRGQEARLRCSPMKGHSHVYWYRQLPEEGLKFMVYLQKENIIDESGMPKERFSAEFPKEGPSILRIQQVVRGDSAAYFCASSPTGRESPLHFGNGTRLTVT.

The chain has TRBV20-1 and TRBJ2-7; 7 nucleotides agree with TRBD1. V shed 4 bases, J shed 1 base, and the junction held 4 bases outside the gene matches. There are 13 residues in the CDR3. Germline V gene lookup returns CDR1 DFQATT and CDR2 SNEGSKA (reference sequence). Written as DNA, the CDR3 is TGCAGTGCTAACACAGGGGTATCCTACGAGCAGTACTTC. Its translation: CSANTGVSYEQYF.

This clonotype came up many times. The rearrangement links TRBV12-3 or TRBV12-4 to TRBJ2-3; TRBD1 aligns across 7 bases. The CDR3 is made up of 15 amino acids. V was pared by 6 bases and J by 5 bases, with 11 bases of the junction left unmatched. For the CDR3, the DNA is TGTGCCAGCAGCAAGGGACAGCTCATGGGAGATACGCAGTATTTT. It encodes CASSKGQLMGDTQYF.

The chain recombines TRBV11-1 with TRBJ1-1; D may be TRBD1 (6 bases). The CDR3 runs to 18 residues. Trimming removed 1 base from V and 0 bases from J, with 18 bases in between. Germline V lookup: CDR1 SGHAT, CDR2 FQDESV (reference sequence). The CDR3 loop is CASSLVWQGNTMNTEAFF. In DNA form, the CDR3 reads TGTGCCAGCAGCTTAGTGTGGCAGGGGAACACCATGAACACTGAAGCTTTCTTT.

This clonotype was found a few times. V gene TRBV29-1 combines with J gene TRBJ1-5; D might be TRBD1 (5 bases). CDR1 SQVTM and CDR2 ANQGSEA come from the germline V gene. V gave up 0 bases and J gave up 4 bases, with 7 bases separating them. This CDR3 is built from 13 residues. This CDR3 reads CSVEEGRNQPQHF. CDR3 bases: TGCAGCGTTGAAGAGGGACGGAATCAGCCCCAGCATTTT.

This chain joins TRBV5-1 and TRBJ1-4; D call uncertain. CDR3 length: 14 amino acids. Germline V gives CDR1 SGHRS, CDR2 YFSETQ. Trimming removed 4 bases at V and 6 bases at J, with 13 bases between. The CDR3 nucleotides read TGCGCCAGCAGCCTGAATAGTTTGGATGAAAAACTGTTTTTT. Its translation: CASSLNSLDEKLFF.

The chain employs TRBV24-1 and TRBJ2-1; possible D gene TRBD2, 5 bases. With 5 bases removed from V and 6 bases from J, the gap between germline ends came to 10 bases. Germline V gene lookup returns CDR1 KGHDR and CDR2 SFDVKD. This CDR3 spans 13 amino acids. The CDR3 coding sequence is TGTGCCACCAGTGTCAAGGAGGCCAATGAGCAGTTCTTC. This codes for CATSVKEANEQFF.

The table lists this clonotype with many counts. The CDR3 loop is CASRYLGQGNSPLHF. The CDR3, as DNA: TGTGCCAGCAGGTACCTAGGTCAGGGAAATTCACCCCTCCACTTT. The chain has TRBV28 and TRBJ1-6, with a possible D match to TRBD1 (5 bases). Germline-derived CDR1 and CDR2 are MDHEN and SYDVKM. Trimming left V 6 bases short and J 7 bases short, with 16 bases between. The CDR3 is 15 residues long.

This clonotype showed up just a few times. The V and J genes are TRBV4-3 and TRBJ2-3; 9 nucleotides agree with TRBD2. Germline CDR1 is LGHNA and CDR2 is YSLEER. The CDR3 has 18 amino acids. The J segment lost 0 bases and the V segment lost 0 bases, leaving 7 bases of the junction unmatched. CDR3 nucleotide sequence: TGCGCCAGCAGCCAAGATCAAGTAGCGGGGGCTAGCACAGATACGCAGTATTTT. It specifies CASSQDQVAGASTDTQYF.

This clonotype was picked up many times. The V call is TRBV5-1, the J call TRBJ2-1; D is unresolved. Trimming cost V 0 bases and J 4 bases, with 8 bases left between them. Germline CDR1 and CDR2: SGHRS and YFSETQ. The CDR3 consists of 14 residues. The CDR3 nucleotides are TGCGCCAGCAGCTTGGGTCTAGGTTACAATGAGCAGTTCTTC. As protein: CASSLGLGYNEQFF.

This clonotype was observed a few times. This chain links TRBV29-1 with TRBJ2-4; D tentatively reads TRBD1 or TRBD2 (6 bases each). V lost 1 base to trimming and J lost 8 bases, with 12 bases between them. The CDR3 has 13 amino acids. CDR1 SQVTM and CDR2 ANQGSEA come from the germline V gene. Written as DNA, the CDR3 is TGCAGCGTTGAAGGGGGGGCGAGCTACATTCAGTACTTC. Translated, it gives CSVEGGASYIQYF.

This clonotype has just a few counts. This chain joins TRBV10-3 and TRBJ2-5; D might be TRBD1 (5 bases). Trimming cost V 0 bases and J 4 bases, with 12 bases left between them. This CDR3 region has 15 residues. CDR1 and CDR2 (germline): ENHRY, SYGVKD. As DNA, the CDR3 is TGTGCCATCAGTGAGTCTTCACGGCAGGGAGAGACCCAGTACTTC. Protein product: CAISESSRQGETQYF.

This clonotype was seen only a few times. This chain joins TRBV20-1 and TRBJ1-1; D remains ambiguous. CDR3 length equals 13 residues. Trimming removed 3 bases at V and 3 bases at J, with 11 bases between. Germline V CDR1 and CDR2: DFQATT, SNEGSKA (reference sequence). The CDR3 region has the DNA TGCAGTGCTAGGGTATTTAAGTACACTGAAGCTTTCTTT. It encodes CSARVFKYTEAFF.

The CDR3 loop reads CASSFGGLGANVLTF. CDR3 DNA sequence: TGTGCCAGCAGCTTTGGGGGGCTCGGGGCCAACGTCCTGACTTTC. The chain is built from TRBV5-6 and TRBJ2-6; the D gene could be TRBD1 or TRBD2 (6 bases each). CDR1 and CDR2 from the germline V gene are SGHDT and YYEEEE. The CDR3 is 15 amino acids. The V end was cut by 2 bases, the J end by 4 bases, with 10 bases between. Full variable domain (rest looked up from reference TRBV5-6 and TRBJ2-6): DAGVTQSPTHLIKTRGQQVTLRCSPKSGHDTVSWYQQALGQGPQFIFQYYEEEERQRGNFPDRFSGHQFPNYSSELNVNALLLGDSALYLCASSFGGLGANVLTFGAGSRLTVL.

Points on this clonotype: A clone one base away is much larger, so this may be a read error. The V gene is TRBV7-9, the J gene TRBJ2-3, with a possible D match to TRBD2 (5 bases). CDR3 length equals 15 residues. Germline assignment: CDR1 SEHNR and CDR2 FQNEAQ (reference sequence). CDR3 sequence reads: CASRLRGGDTDTQYF. CDR3 bases: TGTGCCAGCCGCTTACGGGGTGGAGACACAGATACGCAGTATTTT.

The V and J genes are TRBV5-5 and TRBJ1-5; weak D call: TRBD1 (5 bases). V dropped 3 bases and J dropped 0 bases, with 10 bases sitting between them. Germline CDR1 is SGHKS and CDR2 is YYEKEE (reference sequence). CDR3 length equals 15 residues. The DNA for the CDR3 is TGTGCCAGCAGCTGGGGGGACTATAGCAATCAGCCCCAGCATTTT. Its protein product is CASSWGDYSNQPQHF.

The sample holds many counts of this clonotype. The rearrangement links TRBV11-2 to TRBJ1-1; 8 bases fit TRBD1. This CDR3 is built from 15 residues. Trimming removed 1 base from V and 0 bases from J; junction bases left unmatched: 1. Germline loops: CDR1 SGHAT, CDR2 FQNNGV. This CDR3 is CASSLATGVNTEAFF. In DNA, the CDR3 is TGTGCCAGCAGCTTAGCGACAGGGGTGAACACTGAAGCTTTCTTT.